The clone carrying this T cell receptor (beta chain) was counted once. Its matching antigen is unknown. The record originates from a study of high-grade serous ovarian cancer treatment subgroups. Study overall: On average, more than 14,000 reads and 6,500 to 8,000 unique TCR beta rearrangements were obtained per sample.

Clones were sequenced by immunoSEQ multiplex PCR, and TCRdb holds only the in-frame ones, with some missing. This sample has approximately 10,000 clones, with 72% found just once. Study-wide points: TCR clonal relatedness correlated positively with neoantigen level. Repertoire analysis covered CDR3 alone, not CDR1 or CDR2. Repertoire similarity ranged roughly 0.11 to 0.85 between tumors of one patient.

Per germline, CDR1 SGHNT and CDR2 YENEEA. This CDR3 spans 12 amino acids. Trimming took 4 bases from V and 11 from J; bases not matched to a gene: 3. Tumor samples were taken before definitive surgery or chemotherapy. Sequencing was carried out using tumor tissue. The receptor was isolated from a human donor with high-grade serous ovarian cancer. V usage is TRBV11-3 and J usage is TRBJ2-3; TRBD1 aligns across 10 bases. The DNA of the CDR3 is TGTGCCAGCAGCTCGGGACAGGGGAGGCAGTATTTT. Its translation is CASSSGQGRQYF.